Below are 13 T cell receptor beta chains sequenced from a single sample in a study of T cell responses to AZD1222 COVID-19 vaccine. The table came from immunoSEQ multiplex PCR; TCRdb's copy has only in-frame clones and leaves some out. The sample holds 100,000 or so clones, roughly 90% seen once. Sample: peripheral blood, taken on day 0 of AZD1222 vaccination. Receptors were obtained from an adult in good health.

This clone was counted a few times. The chain employs TRBV6-5 and TRBJ1-2, with D possibly TRBD1 on 5 matching bases. The CDR3 is 15 residues long. Germline loops: CDR1 MNHEY, CDR2 SVGAGI. The V end was cut by 0 bases, the J end by 2 bases, with 10 bases between. The CDR3 nucleotides read TGTGCCAGCAGTTACTCGAATAACAGGAACTATGGCTACACCTTC. Amino acid sequence: CASSYSNNRNYGYTF.

This chain links TRBV4-2 with TRBJ2-5; 13 nucleotides align to TRBD2. Germline CDR1 and CDR2: LGHNA and YNFKEQ. The V segment lost 4 bases and the J segment 4 bases; nucleotides outside the gene matches: 12. This CDR3 is built from 18 residues. The CDR3 DNA sequence: TGTGCCAGCAGCCCCGGAGGACTAGCGGGAGTGGCGGGAGAGACCCAGTACTTC. Amino acid sequence: CASSPGGLAGVAGETQYF.

This chain connects TRBV10-1 to TRBJ1-3; a possible D gene is TRBD1 (5 bases). This CDR3 spans 16 amino acids. Germline loops: CDR1 WNHNN, CDR2 SYGVQD (reference sequence). Trimming cost V 0 bases and J 1 base, with 10 bases left between them. DNA for the CDR3: TGCGCCAGCAGTGAGTCGTGGGGGACTTCTGGAAACACCATATATTTT. Translated, it gives CASSESWGTSGNTIYF.

The V and J genes are TRBV2 and TRBJ2-7, with 9 bases aligning to TRBD1. Germline V gene lookup returns CDR1 SNHLY and CDR2 FYNNEI. The CDR3 is 14 residues long. J gave up 0 bases and V 8 bases, and 5 bases lay outside the gene matches. The CDR3 loop reads CASGTGQGSYEQYF. CDR3 coding DNA: TGTGCCAGCGGAACGGGACAGGGCTCCTACGAGCAGTACTTC.

The V gene is TRBV6-5, the J gene TRBJ2-2; D not resolved. CDR3 length: 13 residues. The V and J ends lost 5 bases and 1 base respectively, with 5 bases between them. Germline CDR1 MNHEY, CDR2 SVGAGI. As DNA, the CDR3 is TGTGCCAGCAGTCCCTTGAACACCGGGGAGCTGTTTTTT. Translating gives CASSPLNTGELFF.

V and J are TRBV10-3 and TRBJ1-5, with D perhaps matching TRBD1 (5 bases). Trimming left V 10 bases short and J 2 bases short, with 18 bases between. This CDR3 is 15 amino acids long. Germline V CDR1 and CDR2: ENHRY, SYGVKD. The CDR3 sequence: CATRRGDLRNQPQHF. For the CDR3, the DNA is TGTGCCACCCGAAGAGGGGATTTGCGCAATCAGCCCCAGCATTTT.

This clone has more than one count but fewer than ten. The genes are TRBV6-5 and TRBJ1-5; D might be TRBD1 (5 bases). Trimming took 4 bases from V and 0 from J, leaving 10 bases between them. This CDR3 comprises 15 residues. Germline CDR1 MNHEY, CDR2 SVGAGI. The CDR3 sequence: CASSSDTNSNQPQHF. The CDR3 bases are TGTGCCAGCAGTTCGGACACTAATAGCAATCAGCCCCAGCATTTT.

The chain carries TRBV6-5 and TRBJ1-1, with no clear D. This CDR3 comprises 11 residues. Germline CDR1 reads MNHEY; CDR2 reads SVGAGI. Trimming left V 2 bases short and J 7 bases short, with 5 bases between. In nucleotides, the CDR3 is TGTGCCAGCAGTTACAGGGTTGAAGCTTTCTTT. Protein sequence: CASSYRVEAFF.

The V gene is TRBV30, the J gene TRBJ2-5; 7 bases map to TRBD1. CDR1 is GTSNPN and CDR2 is SVGIG in the germline V gene (reference sequence). Trimming cost V 1 base and J 5 bases; bases outside gene matches: 4. The CDR3 extends over 13 amino acids. This CDR3 reads CAWSGQGTETQYF. The CDR3 nucleotides read TGTGCCTGGAGTGGACAGGGCACGGAGACCCAGTACTTC.

The chain employs TRBV19 and TRBJ2-6; D is perhaps TRBD1 (6 bases). V shed 3 bases and J shed 0 bases, with 12 bases lying between them. Germline V gene lookup returns CDR1 LNHDA and CDR2 SQIVND (reference sequence). The CDR3 is made up of 17 amino acids. In DNA form, the CDR3 reads TGTGCCAGTAGTATCCAGGGGCACTCCTCTGGGGCCAACGTCCTGACTTTC. Protein product: CASSIQGHSSGANVLTF.

The gene calls are TRBV5-8 and TRBJ1-1; perhaps TRBD1 as D (5 bases). CDR1 and CDR2 (germline): SGHTS, YDEGEE. V gave up 1 base and J gave up 7 bases, with 8 bases separating them. The CDR3 is 12 amino acids. CDR3 loop: CASSLSRGEAFF. The CDR3 DNA follows: TGTGCCAGCAGCTTGAGTAGGGGTGAAGCTTTCTTT.

CDR3 DNA: TGTGCCATCAGACCCGGGACAGACTCTAACACCGGGGAGCTGTTTTTT. It is translated as CAIRPGTDSNTGELFF. The chain is built from TRBV10-3 and TRBJ2-2; TRBD1 matches 7 bases. The V gene's germline CDR1 is ENHRY and CDR2 SYGVKD. Germline trimming cut 6 bases from V and 2 bases from J; bases unmatched to any gene: 9. This CDR3 is 16 amino acids long.

The gene calls are TRBV5-1 and TRBJ2-2, with 8 bases that match TRBD2. The germline V gene encodes CDR1 SGHRS and CDR2 YFSETQ. The CDR3 consists of 14 residues. V was clipped by 0 bases and J by 7 bases; unmatched bases: 2. The CDR3 sequence: CASSLVLAGGELFF. In DNA form, the CDR3 reads TGCGCCAGCAGCTTGGTTCTAGCGGGCGGGGAGCTGTTTTTT.